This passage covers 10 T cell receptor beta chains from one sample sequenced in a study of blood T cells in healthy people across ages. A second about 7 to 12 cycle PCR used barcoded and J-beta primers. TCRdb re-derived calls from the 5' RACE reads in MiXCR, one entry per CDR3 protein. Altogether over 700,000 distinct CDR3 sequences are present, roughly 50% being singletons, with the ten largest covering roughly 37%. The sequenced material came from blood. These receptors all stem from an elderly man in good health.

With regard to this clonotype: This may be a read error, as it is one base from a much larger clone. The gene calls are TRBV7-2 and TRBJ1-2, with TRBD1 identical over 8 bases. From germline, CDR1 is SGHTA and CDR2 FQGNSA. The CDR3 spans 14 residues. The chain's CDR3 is CAGSPRQGNYGYTF. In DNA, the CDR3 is TGTGCCGGCAGCCCGAGACAGGGGAACTATGGCTACACCTTC.

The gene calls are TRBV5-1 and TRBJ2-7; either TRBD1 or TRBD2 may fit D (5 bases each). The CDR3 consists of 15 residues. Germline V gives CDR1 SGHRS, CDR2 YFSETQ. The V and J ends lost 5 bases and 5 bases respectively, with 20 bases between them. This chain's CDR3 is CASRHSGAGENEQYF. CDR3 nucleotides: TGCGCCAGCAGGCACTCCGGGGCTGGGGAAAACGAGCAGTACTTC.

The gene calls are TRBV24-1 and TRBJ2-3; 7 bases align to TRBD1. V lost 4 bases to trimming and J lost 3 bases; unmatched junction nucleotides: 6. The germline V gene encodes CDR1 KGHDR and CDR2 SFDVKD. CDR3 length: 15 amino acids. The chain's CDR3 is CATSERQGMTDTQYF. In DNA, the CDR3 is TGTGCCACCAGTGAGAGACAGGGAATGACAGATACGCAGTATTTT.

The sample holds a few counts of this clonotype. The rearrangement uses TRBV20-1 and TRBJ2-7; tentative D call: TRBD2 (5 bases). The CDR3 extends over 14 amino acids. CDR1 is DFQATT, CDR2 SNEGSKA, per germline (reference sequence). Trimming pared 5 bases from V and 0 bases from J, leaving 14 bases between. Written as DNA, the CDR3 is TGCAGTGCTCCGAGGCCGGGGAGCTCCTACGAGCAGTACTTC. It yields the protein CSAPRPGSSYEQYF.

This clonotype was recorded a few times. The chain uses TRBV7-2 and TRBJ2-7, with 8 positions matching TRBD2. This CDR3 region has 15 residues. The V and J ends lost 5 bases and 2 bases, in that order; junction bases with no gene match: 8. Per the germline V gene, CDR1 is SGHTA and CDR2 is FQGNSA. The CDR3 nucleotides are TGTGCCAGCAGCCCTGGTCTTAGCGGGACCTACGAGCAGTACTTC. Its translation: CASSPGLSGTYEQYF.

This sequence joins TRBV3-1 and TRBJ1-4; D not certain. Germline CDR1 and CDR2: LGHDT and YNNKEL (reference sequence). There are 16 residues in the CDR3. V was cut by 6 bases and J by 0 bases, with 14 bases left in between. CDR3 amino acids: CASSTQSGTTNEKLFF. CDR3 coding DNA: TGTGCCAGCAGTACGCAGTCCGGGACAACTAATGAAAAACTGTTTTTT.

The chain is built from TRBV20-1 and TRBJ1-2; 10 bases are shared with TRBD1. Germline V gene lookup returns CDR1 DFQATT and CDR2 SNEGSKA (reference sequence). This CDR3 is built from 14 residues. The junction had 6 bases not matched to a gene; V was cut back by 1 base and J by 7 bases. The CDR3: CSARAQGTGAGYTF. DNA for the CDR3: TGCAGTGCTAGAGCCCAGGGGACAGGGGCTGGCTACACCTTC.

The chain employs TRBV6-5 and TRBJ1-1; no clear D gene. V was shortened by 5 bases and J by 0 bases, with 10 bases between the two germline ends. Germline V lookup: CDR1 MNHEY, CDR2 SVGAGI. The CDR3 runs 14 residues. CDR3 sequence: CASSDGIMNTEAFF. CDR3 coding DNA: TGTGCCAGCAGTGACGGGATCATGAACACTGAAGCTTTCTTT.

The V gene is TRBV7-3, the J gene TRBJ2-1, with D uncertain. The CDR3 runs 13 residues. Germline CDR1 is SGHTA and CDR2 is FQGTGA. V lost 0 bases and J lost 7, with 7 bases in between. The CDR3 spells CASSLTAGNEQFF. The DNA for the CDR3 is TGTGCCAGCAGCTTAACTGCCGGGAATGAGCAGTTCTTC.

This chain's CDR3 is CASSYGGRYNEQYF. CDR3 coding DNA: TGTGCCAGCAGTTACGGCGGGCGCTACAATGAGCAGTACTTC. The chain is built from TRBV6-6 and TRBJ2-5; tentatively, D is TRBD2 (5 bases). The CDR3 loop spans 14 amino acids. The V gene lost 2 bases and the J gene lost 11 bases, with 18 bases spanning the gap. Germline assignment: CDR1 MNHNY and CDR2 SVGAGI (reference sequence).